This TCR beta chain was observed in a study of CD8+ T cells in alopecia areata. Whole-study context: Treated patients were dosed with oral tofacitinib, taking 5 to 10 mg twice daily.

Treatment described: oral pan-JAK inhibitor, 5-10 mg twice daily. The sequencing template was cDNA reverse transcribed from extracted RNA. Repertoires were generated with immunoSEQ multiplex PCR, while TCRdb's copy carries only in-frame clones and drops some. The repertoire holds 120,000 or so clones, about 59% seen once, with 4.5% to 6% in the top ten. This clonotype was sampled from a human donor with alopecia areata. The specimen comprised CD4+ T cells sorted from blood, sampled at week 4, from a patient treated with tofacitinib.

CDR3 nucleotide sequence: TGTGCCAGCAGTGGCCAAGGGGGCGCGGATTCACCCCTCCACTTT. As protein: CASSGQGGADSPLHF. The chain carries TRBV2 and TRBJ1-6; 7 bases align to TRBD1. CDR1 SNHLY and CDR2 FYNNEI come from the germline V gene. The CDR3 covers 15 residues. The V segment lost 4 bases and the J segment 8 bases; nucleotides outside the gene matches: 8.